This T cell receptor (beta chain) was recovered during a study of T-cell memory formation after mild COVID-19. Study details: Largely donor-specific TCR clusters were found. Broader study findings: Of the contracting clones, CD4+ ones lay mainly in CM and EM, and CD8+ ones in EMRA. SARS-CoV-2 specificity of second-wave clones peaking day 37 was unconfirmed. CD4+ bias marked clones expanding day 15 to 37, unlike balanced contracting clones.

TCRdb reprocessed the 5' RACE reads with MiXCR, giving one entry per CDR3 protein. The sample records 110,000 to 150,000 distinct CDR3 sequences, around 25% being singletons. The V gene's germline CDR1 is DFQATT and CDR2 SNEGSKA (reference sequence). The CDR3 has 14 amino acids. With 4 bases removed from V and 0 bases from J, the gap between germline ends came to 13 bases. This clonotype was recorded a few times. The antigen remains undetermined. The gene calls are TRBV20-1 and TRBJ2-7; D gene uncertain. The sequence came from an adult woman who had mild COVID-19 (a few samples of this study predate the infection). Cell type and time point are not known. Sequences were obtained from PBMCs or a T cell subset sorted from them (not recorded which). CDR3: CSATQRLGSYEQYF. DNA of the CDR3: TGCAGTGCTACCCAGCGATTGGGCTCCTACGAGCAGTACTTC.